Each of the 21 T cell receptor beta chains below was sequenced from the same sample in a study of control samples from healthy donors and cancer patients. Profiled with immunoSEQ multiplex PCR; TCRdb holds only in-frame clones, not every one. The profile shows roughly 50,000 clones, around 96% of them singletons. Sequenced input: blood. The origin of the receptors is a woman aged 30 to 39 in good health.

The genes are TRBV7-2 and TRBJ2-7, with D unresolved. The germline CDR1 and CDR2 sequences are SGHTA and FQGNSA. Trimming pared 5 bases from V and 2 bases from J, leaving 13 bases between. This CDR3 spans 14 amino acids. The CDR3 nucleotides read TGTGCCAGCAGCCCTGTCGTGGGCCCCTACGAGCAGTACTTC. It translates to CASSPVVGPYEQYF.

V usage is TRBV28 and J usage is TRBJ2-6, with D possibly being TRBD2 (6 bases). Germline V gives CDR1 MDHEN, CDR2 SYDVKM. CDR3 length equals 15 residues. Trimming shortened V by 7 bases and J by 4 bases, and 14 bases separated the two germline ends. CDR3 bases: TGTGCCAGCACCCCGCGGGACGGAGGGGCCAACGTCCTGACTTTC. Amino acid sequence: CASTPRDGGANVLTF. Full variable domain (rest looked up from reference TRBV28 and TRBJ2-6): DVKVTQSSRYLVKRTGEKVFLECVQDMDHENMFWYRQDPGLGLRLIYFSYDVKMKEKGDIPEGYSVSREKKERFSLILESASTNQTSMYLCASTPRDGGANVLTFGAGSRLTVL.

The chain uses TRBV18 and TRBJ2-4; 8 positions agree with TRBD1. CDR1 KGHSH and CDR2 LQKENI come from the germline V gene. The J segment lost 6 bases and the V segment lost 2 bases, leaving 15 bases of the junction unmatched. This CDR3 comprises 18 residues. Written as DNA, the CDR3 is TGTGCCAGCTCACCAAAAGCCGGGACAGGTTCAGGGTCAAACATTCAGTACTTC. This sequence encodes CASSPKAGTGSGSNIQYF.

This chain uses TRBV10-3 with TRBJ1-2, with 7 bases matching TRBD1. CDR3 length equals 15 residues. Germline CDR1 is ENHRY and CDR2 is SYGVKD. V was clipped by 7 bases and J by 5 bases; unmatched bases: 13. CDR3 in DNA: TGTGCCATCACCCGGACAGGCGCAGGCACGTATGGCTACACCTTC. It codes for CAITRTGAGTYGYTF.

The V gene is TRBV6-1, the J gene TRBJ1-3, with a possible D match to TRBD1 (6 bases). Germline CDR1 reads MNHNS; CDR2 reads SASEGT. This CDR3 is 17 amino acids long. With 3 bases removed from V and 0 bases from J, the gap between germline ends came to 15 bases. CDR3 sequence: CASSEVGGGLSGNTIYF. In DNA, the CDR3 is TGTGCCAGCAGTGAGGTCGGGGGGGGGCTCTCTGGAAACACCATATATTTT.

CDR3 nucleotides: TGTGCCATCAGCCTGACAGGGATGAACACTGAAGCTTTCTTT. It encodes CAISLTGMNTEAFF. The chain employs TRBV10-3 and TRBJ1-1, with TRBD1 identical over 7 bases. The CDR3 sequence is 14 residues long. With V trimmed by 6 bases and J by 0 bases, 4 bases remained unmatched. Germline V gene sequence: CDR1 ENHRY, CDR2 SYGVKD.

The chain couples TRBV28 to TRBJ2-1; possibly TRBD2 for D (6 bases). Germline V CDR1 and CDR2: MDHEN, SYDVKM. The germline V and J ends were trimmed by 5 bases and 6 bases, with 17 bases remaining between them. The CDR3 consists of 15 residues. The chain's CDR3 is CASSLHSGVANEQFF. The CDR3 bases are TGTGCCAGCAGTCTCCACTCGGGGGTTGCCAATGAGCAGTTCTTC.

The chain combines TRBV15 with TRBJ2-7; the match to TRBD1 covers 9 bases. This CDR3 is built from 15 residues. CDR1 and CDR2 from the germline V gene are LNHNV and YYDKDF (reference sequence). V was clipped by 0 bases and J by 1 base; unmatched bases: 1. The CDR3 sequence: CATSREGTGSYEQYF. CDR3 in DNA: TGTGCCACCAGCAGAGAGGGGACAGGGTCCTACGAGCAGTACTTC.

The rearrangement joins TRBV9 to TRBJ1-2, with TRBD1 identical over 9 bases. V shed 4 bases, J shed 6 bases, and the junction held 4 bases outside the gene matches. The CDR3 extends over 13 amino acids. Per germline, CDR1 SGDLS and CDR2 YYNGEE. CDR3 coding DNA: TGTGCCAGCAGCTCAACAGGGGGCAATGGCTACACCTTC. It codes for CASSSTGGNGYTF.

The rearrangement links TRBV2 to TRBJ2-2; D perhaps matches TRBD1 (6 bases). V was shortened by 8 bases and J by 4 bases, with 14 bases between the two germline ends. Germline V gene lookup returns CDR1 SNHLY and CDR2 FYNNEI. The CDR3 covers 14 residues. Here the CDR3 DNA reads TGTGCCAGCGGATACAGGGTTTCCACCGGGGAGCTGTTTTTT. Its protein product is CASGYRVSTGELFF.

Here the CDR3 DNA reads TGTGCCAGCAGTGAAGGCCCAGGCGAAGAGACCCAGTACTTC. Protein: CASSEGPGEETQYF. The chain uses TRBV6-1 and TRBJ2-5; D call uncertain. Germline values: CDR1 MNHNS, CDR2 SASEGT. The CDR3 sequence is 14 residues long. Between the trimmed V and J ends, which lost 1 base and 3 bases, there was a span of 9 bases.

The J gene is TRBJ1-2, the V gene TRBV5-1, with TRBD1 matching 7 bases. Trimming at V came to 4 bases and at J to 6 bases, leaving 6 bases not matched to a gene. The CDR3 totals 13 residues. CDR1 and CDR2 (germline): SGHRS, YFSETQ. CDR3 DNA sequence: TGCGCCAGCAGCGGAGGGGGCGCGGATGGCTACACCTTC. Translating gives CASSGGGADGYTF.

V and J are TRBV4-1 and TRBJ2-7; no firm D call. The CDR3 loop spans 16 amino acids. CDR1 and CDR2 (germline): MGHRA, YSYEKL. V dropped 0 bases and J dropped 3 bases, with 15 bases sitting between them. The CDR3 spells CASSQDRSLPGYEQYF. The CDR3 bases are TGCGCCAGCAGCCAAGATAGGTCCTTACCAGGCTACGAGCAGTACTTC.

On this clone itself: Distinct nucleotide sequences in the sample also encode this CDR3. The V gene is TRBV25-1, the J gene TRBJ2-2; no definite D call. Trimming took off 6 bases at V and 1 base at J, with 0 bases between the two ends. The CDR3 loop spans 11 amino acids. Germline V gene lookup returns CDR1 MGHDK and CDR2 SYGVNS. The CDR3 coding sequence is TGTGCCAGCAGGAACACCGGGGAGCTGTTTTTT. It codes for CASRNTGELFF.

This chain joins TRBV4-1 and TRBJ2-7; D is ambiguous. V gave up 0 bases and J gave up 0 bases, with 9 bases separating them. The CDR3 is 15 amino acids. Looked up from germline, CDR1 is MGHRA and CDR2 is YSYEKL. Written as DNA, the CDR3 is TGCGCCAGCAGCCAAGATCCGGACCTCTCCTACGAGCAGTACTTC. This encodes CASSQDPDLSYEQYF.

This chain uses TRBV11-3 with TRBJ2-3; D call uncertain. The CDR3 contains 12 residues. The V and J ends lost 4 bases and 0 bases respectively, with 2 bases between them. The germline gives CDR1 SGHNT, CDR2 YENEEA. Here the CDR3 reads CASSSSTDTQYF. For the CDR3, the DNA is TGTGCCAGCAGCTCTAGCACAGATACGCAGTATTTT.

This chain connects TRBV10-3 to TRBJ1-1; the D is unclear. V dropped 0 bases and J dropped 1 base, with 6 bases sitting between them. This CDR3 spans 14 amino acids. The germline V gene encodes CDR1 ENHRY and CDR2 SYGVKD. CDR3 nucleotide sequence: TGTGCCATCAGTGAGTCGTGGTGGAACACTGAAGCTTTCTTT. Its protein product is CAISESWWNTEAFF.

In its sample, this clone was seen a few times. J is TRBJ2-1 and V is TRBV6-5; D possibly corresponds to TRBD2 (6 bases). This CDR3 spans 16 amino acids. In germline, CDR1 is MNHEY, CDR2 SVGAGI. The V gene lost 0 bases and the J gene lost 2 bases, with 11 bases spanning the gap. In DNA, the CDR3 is TGTGCCAGCAGTTACTCTAGCGGCCAACCCTACAATGAGCAGTTCTTC. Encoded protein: CASSYSSGQPYNEQFF.

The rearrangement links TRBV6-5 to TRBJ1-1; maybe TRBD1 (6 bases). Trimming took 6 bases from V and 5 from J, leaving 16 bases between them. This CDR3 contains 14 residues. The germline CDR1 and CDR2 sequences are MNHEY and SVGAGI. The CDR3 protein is CASRLGGRKTEAFF. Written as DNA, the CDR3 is TGTGCCAGCAGGCTCGGGGGGCGGAAGACTGAAGCTTTCTTT.

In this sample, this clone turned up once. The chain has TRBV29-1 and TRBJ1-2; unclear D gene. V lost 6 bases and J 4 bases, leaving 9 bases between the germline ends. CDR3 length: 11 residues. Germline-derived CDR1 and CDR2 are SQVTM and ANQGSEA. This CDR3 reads CSVPSLYGYTF. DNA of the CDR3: TGCAGCGTCCCGAGTCTCTATGGCTACACCTTC.

The CDR3 DNA reads TGTGCCAGCAGTGAGTTTGGGGTGGCAGGACGCTCCGATGGCTACACCTTC. Protein sequence: CASSEFGVAGRSDGYTF. This chain joins TRBV2 and TRBJ1-2, with no clear D. Trimming shortened V by 3 bases and J by 6 bases, and 23 bases separated the two germline ends. Germline CDR1 is SNHLY and CDR2 is FYNNEI. The CDR3 totals 17 residues. The entire variable domain, with the rest obtained from reference TRBV2 and TRBJ1-2, is as follows: EPEVTQTPSHQVTQMGQEVILRCVPISNHLYFYWYRQILGQKVEFLVSFYNNEISEKSEIFDDQFSVERPDGSNFTLKIRSTKLEDSAMYFCASSEFGVAGRSDGYTFGSGTRLTVV.